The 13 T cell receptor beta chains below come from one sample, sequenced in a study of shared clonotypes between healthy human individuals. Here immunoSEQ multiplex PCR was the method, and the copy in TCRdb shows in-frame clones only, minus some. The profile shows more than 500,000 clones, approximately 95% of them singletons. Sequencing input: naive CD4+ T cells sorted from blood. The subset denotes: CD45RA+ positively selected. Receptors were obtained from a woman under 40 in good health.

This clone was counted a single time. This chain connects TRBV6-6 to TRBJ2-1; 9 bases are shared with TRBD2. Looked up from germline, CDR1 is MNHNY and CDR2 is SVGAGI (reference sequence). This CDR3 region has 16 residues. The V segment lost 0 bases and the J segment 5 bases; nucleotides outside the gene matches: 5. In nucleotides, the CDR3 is TGTGCCAGCAGTTACTCCCAGCGGGAGGAGAACAATGAGCAGTTCTTC. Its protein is CASSYSQREENNEQFF.

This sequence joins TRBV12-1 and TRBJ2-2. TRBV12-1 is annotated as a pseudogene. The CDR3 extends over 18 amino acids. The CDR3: CASSPSDPEGTNTGELFF. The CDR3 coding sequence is TGTGCCAGCAGCCCCTCGGACCCCGAAGGTACGAACACCGGGGAGCTGTTTTTT.

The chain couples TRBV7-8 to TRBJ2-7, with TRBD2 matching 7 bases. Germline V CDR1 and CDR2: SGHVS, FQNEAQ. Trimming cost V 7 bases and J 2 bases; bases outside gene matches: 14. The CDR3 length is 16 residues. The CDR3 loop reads CASIHIRGSGTYEQYF. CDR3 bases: TGTGCCAGCATCCATATCCGCGGGAGTGGAACCTACGAGCAGTACTTC.

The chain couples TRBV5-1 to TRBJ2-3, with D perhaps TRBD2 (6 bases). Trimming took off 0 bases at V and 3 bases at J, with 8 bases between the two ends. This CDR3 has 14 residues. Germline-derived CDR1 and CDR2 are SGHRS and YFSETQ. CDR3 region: CASSLAGVTDTQYF. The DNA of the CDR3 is TGCGCCAGCAGCTTGGCGGGAGTAACAGATACGCAGTATTTT.

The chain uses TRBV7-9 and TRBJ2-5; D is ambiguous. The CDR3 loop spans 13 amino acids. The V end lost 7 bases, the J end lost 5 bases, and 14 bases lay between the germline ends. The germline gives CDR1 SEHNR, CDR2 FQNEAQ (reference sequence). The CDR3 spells CASTRLGQETQYF. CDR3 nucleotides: TGTGCCAGCACCCGACTCGGCCAGGAGACCCAGTACTTC.

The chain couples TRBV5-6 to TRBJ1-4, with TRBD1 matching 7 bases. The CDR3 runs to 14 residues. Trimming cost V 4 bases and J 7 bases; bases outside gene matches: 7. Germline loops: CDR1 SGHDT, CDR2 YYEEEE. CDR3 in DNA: TGTGCCAGCAGCCGGACAGGAGTTTCTGAAAAACTGTTTTTT. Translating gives CASSRTGVSEKLFF.

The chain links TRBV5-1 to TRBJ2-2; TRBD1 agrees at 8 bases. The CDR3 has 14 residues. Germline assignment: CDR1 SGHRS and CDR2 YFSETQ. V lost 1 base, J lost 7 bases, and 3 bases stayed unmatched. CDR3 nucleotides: TGCGCCAGCAGCTTGCAGGGGGCGCGCGGGGAGCTGTTTTTT. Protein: CASSLQGARGELFF.

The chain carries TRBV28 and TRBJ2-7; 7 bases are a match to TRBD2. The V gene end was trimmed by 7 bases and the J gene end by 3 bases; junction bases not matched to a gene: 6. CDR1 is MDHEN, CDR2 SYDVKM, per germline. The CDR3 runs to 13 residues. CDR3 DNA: TGTGCCAGCACCCCGGCGGGGGTCTACGAGCAGTACTTC. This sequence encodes CASTPAGVYEQYF.

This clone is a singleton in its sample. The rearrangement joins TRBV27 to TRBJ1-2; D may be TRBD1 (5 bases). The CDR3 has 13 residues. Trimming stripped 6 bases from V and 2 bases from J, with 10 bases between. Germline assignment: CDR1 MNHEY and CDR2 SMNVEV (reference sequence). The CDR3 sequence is CASRQTANYGYTF. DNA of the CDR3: TGTGCCAGCAGACAGACAGCGAACTATGGCTACACCTTC.

In DNA, the CDR3 is TGCGCCAGCAGTTGGATAGCGGGTTCGATCGGGGAGCTGTTTTTT. The encoded protein is CASSWIAGSIGELFF. The chain uses TRBV5-1 and TRBJ2-2; TRBD2 matches 7 bases. This CDR3 is 15 amino acids long. Looked up from germline, CDR1 is SGHRS and CDR2 is YFSETQ. Unmatched junction bases numbered 11, after V lost 5 bases and J lost 7 bases.

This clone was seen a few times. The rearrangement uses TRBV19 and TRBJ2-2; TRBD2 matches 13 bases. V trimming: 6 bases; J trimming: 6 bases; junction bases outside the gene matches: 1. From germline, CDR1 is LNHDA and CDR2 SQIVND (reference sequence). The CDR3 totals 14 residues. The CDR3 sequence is CASRLAGGAGELFF. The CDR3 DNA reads TGTGCCAGTAGACTAGCGGGAGGGGCCGGGGAGCTGTTTTTT.

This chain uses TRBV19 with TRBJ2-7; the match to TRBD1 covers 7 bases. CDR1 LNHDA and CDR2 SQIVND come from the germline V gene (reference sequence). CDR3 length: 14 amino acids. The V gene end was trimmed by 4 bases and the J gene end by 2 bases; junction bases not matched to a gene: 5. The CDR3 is CASSRQDRTYEQYF. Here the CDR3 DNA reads TGTGCCAGTAGTAGGCAGGACAGGACCTACGAGCAGTACTTC.

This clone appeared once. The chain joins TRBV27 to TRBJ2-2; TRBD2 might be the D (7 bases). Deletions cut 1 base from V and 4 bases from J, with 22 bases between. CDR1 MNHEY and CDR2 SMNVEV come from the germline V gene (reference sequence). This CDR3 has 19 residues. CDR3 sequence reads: CASSLLTLGGPEGTGELFF. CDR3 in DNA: TGTGCCAGCAGTTTATTGACCCTGGGGGGGCCCGAAGGCACCGGGGAGCTGTTTTTT.